The 19 T cell receptor beta chains below were found in one sample sequenced in a study of T cell responses to AZD1222 COVID-19 vaccine. Produced via immunoSEQ multiplex PCR; TCRdb's table is partial and in-frame only. This repertoire shows about 96,000 clones, about nine tenths found once; its top ten account for about 1.5%. The sample in question was peripheral blood, obtained on day 0 of AZD1222 vaccination. Receptors originate from an adult in good health.

The chain has TRBV7-2 and TRBJ1-2; D call uncertain. The CDR3 totals 14 residues. Germline assignment: CDR1 SGHTA and CDR2 FQGNSA. V was clipped by 5 bases and J by 7 bases, with 17 bases between them. The CDR3 reads CASSQLLGGAGYTF. The CDR3 coding sequence is TGTGCCAGCAGCCAGCTTCTGGGAGGAGCTGGCTACACCTTC.

The chain recombines TRBV12-1 with TRBJ1-1; TRBD1 was called by the table and not checked on the DNA. TRBV12-1 is designated a pseudogene. The CDR3 totals 15 residues. The CDR3 here is CASSPKQGRPTEAFF. CDR3 bases: TGTGCCAGCAGCCCTAAACAGGGTCGCCCGACTGAAGCTTTCTTT.

The chain employs TRBV7-2 and TRBJ2-7; D is unresolved. The CDR3 has 14 amino acids. The ends were cut back, 0 bases at V and 5 bases at J, with 11 bases in the middle. The V gene's germline CDR1 is SGHTA and CDR2 FQGNSA. CDR3 coding DNA: TGTGCCAGCAGCTTAGCGTTGGCGATCGACGAGCAGTACTTC. Translating gives CASSLALAIDEQYF.

This chain uses TRBV3-1 (or the pseudogene TRBV3-2) with TRBJ2-7; TRBD2 matches at 10 bases. CDR1 and CDR2 (germline): LGHDT, YNNKEL (reference sequence). The CDR3 loop spans 16 amino acids. Germline trimming cut 0 bases from V and 9 bases from J; bases unmatched to any gene: 11. DNA of the CDR3: TGTGCCAGCAGCCAAGATCTAGGAATAGCGGGGGGCGGGCAGTACTTC. It specifies CASSQDLGIAGGGQYF.

The rearrangement joins TRBV4-3 to TRBJ2-7; D is ambiguous. The CDR3 totals 15 residues. Trimming stripped 1 base from V and 0 bases from J, with 10 bases between. Germline assignment: CDR1 LGHNA and CDR2 YSLEER. The CDR3 reads CASSQARMSSYEQYF. CDR3 coding DNA: TGCGCCAGCAGCCAAGCTAGGATGAGCTCCTACGAGCAGTACTTC.

V gene TRBV29-1 combines with J gene TRBJ2-2; 9 nucleotides match TRBD2. V was clipped by 4 bases and J by 4 bases; unmatched bases: 10. Germline CDR1 is SQVTM and CDR2 is ANQGSEA. CDR3 size: 16 residues. CDR3 residues: CSVGGFGGGGTGELFF. The CDR3 DNA reads TGCAGCGTTGGAGGTTTTGGCGGGGGGGGCACCGGGGAGCTGTTTTTT.

In regard to this clone: One end of the junction does not line up with germline, which may come from a read error. The V gene is TRBV4-2, the J gene TRBJ1-6; tentatively, D is TRBD1 (5 bases). There are 16 residues in the CDR3. The germline gives CDR1 LGHNA, CDR2 YNFKEQ. Here the CDR3 reads CASSQKGQTNNSPLHF. The CDR3 region has the DNA TGTGCCAGCAGCCAGAAAGGACAAACTAATAATTCGCCCCTCCACTTT.

This CDR3 reads CASSGAANYGYTF. The CDR3 DNA sequence: TGTGCCAGCAGCGGGGCAGCTAACTATGGCTACACCTTC. The chain has TRBV9 and TRBJ1-2; D is unclear. There are 13 residues in the CDR3. CDR1 and CDR2 (germline): SGDLS, YYNGEE. The V end was cut by 3 bases, the J end by 0 bases, with 6 bases between.

CDR3 coding DNA: TGTGCCAGCATACCCGGAGGGGTACAACCCCTCCACTTT. Protein sequence: CASIPGGVQPLHF. The J gene is TRBJ1-6, the V gene TRBV2; possible D gene TRBD1, 5 bases. The V gene lost 7 bases and the J gene lost 12 bases, with 16 bases spanning the gap. The CDR3 extends over 13 amino acids. CDR1 is SNHLY, CDR2 FYNNEI, per germline.

This clone was counted between two and nine times. V is TRBV15 and J is TRBJ1-2, with D possibly matching TRBD1 (6 bases). CDR1 is LNHNV, CDR2 YYDKDF, per germline (reference sequence). Trimming shortened V by 1 base and J by 2 bases, and 14 bases separated the two germline ends. CDR3 length: 16 amino acids. The CDR3, as DNA: TGTGCCACCAGCAGAGGAAACAGGGTAGGAAACTATGGCTACACCTTC. Amino acid sequence: CATSRGNRVGNYGYTF.

The chain couples TRBV30 to TRBJ1-5, with 11 positions matching TRBD1. The J segment lost 6 bases and the V segment lost 1 base, leaving 5 bases of the junction unmatched. Germline lookup yields CDR1 GTSNPN and CDR2 SVGIG (reference sequence). The CDR3 extends over 15 amino acids. CDR3 amino acids: CAWSGRTGGSQPQHF. The CDR3 region has the DNA TGTGCCTGGAGTGGAAGGACAGGGGGCAGTCAGCCCCAGCATTTT.

The chain uses TRBV19 and TRBJ1-1; perhaps TRBD1 as D (5 bases). V lost 6 bases and J 1 base, leaving 6 bases between the germline ends. Germline CDR1 and CDR2: LNHDA and SQIVND (reference sequence). CDR3 length equals 12 residues. CDR3 in amino acids: CASSDRNTEAFF. CDR3 nucleotides: TGTGCCAGTAGCGACAGGAACACTGAAGCTTTCTTT.

This clone came up once. The gene calls are TRBV2 and TRBJ1-2; TRBD1 matches 9 bases. This CDR3 has 20 residues. From germline, CDR1 is SNHLY and CDR2 FYNNEI. Trimming at V came to 3 bases and at J to 2 bases, leaving 19 bases not matched to a gene. The CDR3 region has the DNA TGTGCCAGCAGTGAGCGCTACGATACCGGGACAGGGAAACGAAACTATGGCTACACCTTC. The encoded protein is CASSERYDTGTGKRNYGYTF.

The rearrangement links TRBV5-1 to TRBJ2-7; D unclear. Germline loops: CDR1 SGHRS, CDR2 YFSETQ. The CDR3 is 13 residues long. V shed 0 bases and J shed 3 bases, with 7 bases lying between them. CDR3: CASSLDPYYEQYF. CDR3 in DNA: TGCGCCAGCAGCTTGGATCCGTACTACGAGCAGTACTTC.

The CDR3 sequence: CASSYGQGAYNEQFF. CDR3 sequence (DNA): TGTGCCAGCAGTTACGGGCAGGGGGCCTACAATGAGCAGTTCTTC. The rearrangement links TRBV6-5 to TRBJ2-1, with 7 bases matching TRBD1. CDR1 and CDR2 (germline): MNHEY, SVGAGI. This CDR3 is built from 15 residues. J was trimmed by 2 bases and V by 2 bases; bases with no gene match: 3.

This chain links TRBV27 with TRBJ2-3; no clear D gene. This CDR3 is built from 13 residues. Germline-derived CDR1 and CDR2 are MNHEY and SMNVEV (reference sequence). The V end lost 2 bases, the J end lost 6 bases, and 9 bases lay between the germline ends. CDR3 in amino acids: CASSLKIPDTQYF. CDR3 DNA sequence: TGTGCCAGCAGTTTAAAGATCCCGGATACGCAGTATTTT.

The chain has TRBV6-1 and TRBJ1-3; 9 bases align to TRBD1. The V gene's germline CDR1 is MNHNS and CDR2 SASEGT. The CDR3 is 16 amino acids. Trimming at V came to 4 bases and at J to 1 base, leaving 5 bases not matched to a gene. CDR3 bases: TGTGCCAGCAGTGGTACAGGGGGCCGGTCTGGAAACACCATATATTTT. It specifies CASSGTGGRSGNTIYF.

The chain links TRBV27 to TRBJ1-4; D uncertain. Germline CDR1 and CDR2: MNHEY and SMNVEV (reference sequence). The CDR3 loop spans 15 amino acids. The ends were cut back, 5 bases at V and 1 base at J, with 11 bases in the middle. DNA for the CDR3: TGTGCCAGCAGTCCGCACAGAGGAACTAATGAAAAACTGTTTTTT. Protein product: CASSPHRGTNEKLFF.

The chain has TRBV18 and TRBJ2-7, with D uncertain. Germline V gene sequence: CDR1 KGHSH, CDR2 LQKENI. Deletions cut 3 bases from V and 0 bases from J, with 6 bases between. There are 13 residues in the CDR3. CDR3 amino acids: CASSPQNSYEQYF. The CDR3 bases are TGTGCCAGCTCACCTCAAAACTCCTACGAGCAGTACTTC.